These T cell receptor beta chains were read from a single sample in a study of OX40 agonist ivuxolimab in advanced cancers. Assay used: immunoSEQ multiplex PCR; TCRdb lists only in-frame clones, some missing. The profile shows fewer than 90,000 clones, about 85% of them singletons. The material sequenced was CD4+ or CD8+ T cells sorted from blood, taken in a trial of the OX40 agonist ivuxolimab. These receptors originate from an adult with an advanced solid tumor such as melanoma, head and neck, liver or kidney cancer. Both conserved end residues are part of each CDR3. A D gene is named only where the DNA matches it firmly. Expanded clones get a size class; other rows say once, few or many, or leave the size out.

clone size,J gene,D gene,V gene,CDR3 DNA,CDR3 protein
.,TRBJ1-2,TRBD1,TRBV30,TGTGCCTGGAGTACGTCAGGGGGCGCTTCTGGCTACACCTTC,CAWSTSGGASGYTF
.,TRBJ2-1,TRBD2,TRBV11-2,TGTGCCAGCAGCTTAGTTCGGGCTAGCGGGGGCCGTGAGCAGTTCTTC,CASSLVRASGGREQFF
.,TRBJ1-5,TRBD1,TRBV18,TGTGCCAGCTCACCAACCCAGGGGGCAGAACAGCCCCAGCATTTT,CASSPTQGAEQPQHF
.,TRBJ1-1,TRBD1,TRBV11-2,TGTGCCAGCAGCCCAGGGGGAGTTATGAACACTGAAGCTTTCTTT,CASSPGGVMNTEAFF
.,TRBJ2-5,.,TRBV9,TGTGCCAGCAGCCTTACTAGCTCTCAAGAGACCCAGTACTTC,CASSLTSSQETQYF
.,TRBJ2-1,TRBD2,TRBV29-1,TGCAGCGTTGGGCGGGGGGGTAGCGGCCGGAATGAGCAGTTCTTC,CSVGRGGSGRNEQFF
.,TRBJ1-2,.,TRBV6-1,TGTGCCAGCAGTTATGACGCCAACTATGGCTACACCTTC,CASSYDANYGYTF
.,TRBJ1-5,TRBD1,TRBV6-6,TGTGCCAGCAGTTACAACGGACAGGGGGAACAGCCCCAGCATTTT,CASSYNGQGEQPQHF
.,TRBJ2-1,.,TRBV5-6,TGTGCCAGCAGCCTCCCCCCCGGTGAGCAGTTCTTC,CASSLPPGEQFF
once,TRBJ2-1,.,TRBV19,TGTGCCAGTAGTATAGTGGGGATCTACAATGAGCAGTTCTTC,CASSIVGIYNEQFF
.,TRBJ1-3,.,TRBV19,TGTGCCAGTAGTAATCAGGCCAACTCTGGAAACACCATATATTTT,CASSNQANSGNTIYF
.,TRBJ2-5,.,TRBV5-4,TGTGCCAGCAGCTCGCAGCTTCGACAAGAGACCCAGTACTTC,CASSSQLRQETQYF
.,TRBJ2-5,TRBD2,TRBV11-2,TGTGCCAGCAGACGTTCTAGCGGCCAAGAGACCCAGTACTTC,CASRRSSGQETQYF
.,TRBJ1-1,TRBD1,TRBV9,TGTGCCAGCAGCCCCCAGGGGGGAGGTACTGAAGCTTTCTTT,CASSPQGGGTEAFF
few,TRBJ1-2,.,TRBV6-1,TGTGCCAGCACCACTCGCGGCGGGAACTATGGCTACACCTTC,CASTTRGGNYGYTF
.,TRBJ1-4,TRBD1,TRBV7-9,TGTGCCAGCAGCGCGGGACAGGGGGCGCCGGCTAATGAAAAACTGTTTTTT,CASSAGQGAPANEKLFF
.,TRBJ2-7,.,TRBV19,TGTGCCAGTAGTCTTCGGGACGGAGACTACGAGCAGTACTTC,CASSLRDGDYEQYF
.,TRBJ2-7,.,TRBV28,TGTGCCAGCAGTTTACGGTGGGCCGAGCAGTACTTC,CASSLRWAEQYF
.,TRBJ2-2,.,TRBV30,TGTGCCTGGAAAGGGGATCAGAGCGCGAACACCGGGGAGCTGTTTTTT,CAWKGDQSANTGELFF
.,TRBJ2-7,.,TRBV5-6,TGTGCCAGCAGCTCCTTGTACGAGCAGTACTTC,CASSSLYEQYF
.,TRBJ2-7,TRBD1,TRBV5-8,TGTGCCAGCAGCCAGATGACAGGGGGGTCCTACGAGCAGTACTTC,CASSQMTGGSYEQYF
.,TRBJ2-1,.,TRBV6-1,TGTGCCAGCAGTGGGGGGAGAGGCTACAATGAGCAGTTCTTC,CASSGGRGYNEQFF
.,TRBJ1-4,.,TRBV6-1,TGTGCCAGCAGTGAAGGTGGGGGGGGTGAAAAACTGTTTTTT,CASSEGGGGEKLFF
.,TRBJ2-2,TRBD1,TRBV2,TGTGCCTCCCGGGACAGGGGGTTTACCGGGGAGCTGTTTTTT,CASRDRGFTGELFF
few,TRBJ1-5,.,TRBV19,TGTGCCAGTAGCATCACGGGCTTGAGCAATCAGCCCCAGCATTTT,CASSITGLSNQPQHF
.,TRBJ1-1,.,TRBV7-2,TGTGCCAGCAGCTTAGAGGTTGGGAGCACTGAAGCTTTCTTT,CASSLEVGSTEAFF
.,TRBJ1-6,.,TRBV6-5,TGTGCCAGCAGTTACTCGATTCGACGGGGGAATTCACCCCTCCACTTT,CASSYSIRRGNSPLHF
once,TRBJ1-2,TRBD1,TRBV5-1,TGCGCCAGCAGTCGACAGGGAGGGGATGGCTACACCTTC,CASSRQGGDGYTF
once,TRBJ2-3,.,TRBV5-1,TGCGCCAGCAGCGCGGGACAGACCTCCACAGATACGCAGTATTTT,CASSAGQTSTDTQYF
few,TRBJ2-5,TRBD1,TRBV4-2,TGTGCCAGCAGCCCCAGACAGGGACAAGAGACCCAGTACTTC,CASSPRQGQETQYF
.,TRBJ2-5,.,TRBV18,TGTGCCAGCTCCCGCGGGGAACAAGAGACCCAGTACTTC,CASSRGEQETQYF
.,TRBJ1-1,.,TRBV5-8,TGTGCCAGCAGCTTGGAAGGGGCCACTGAAGCTTTCTTT,CASSLEGATEAFF
.,TRBJ2-6,.,TRBV7-7,TGTGCTAGCAGCTTACCAGGAAGCTCTGGGGCCAACGTCCTGACTTTC,CASSLPGSSGANVLTF
.,TRBJ2-3,TRBD2,TRBV5-4,TGTGCCAGCAGCTTGGGAACGGGGGGTCGCACAGATACGCAGTATTTT,CASSLGTGGRTDTQYF
.,TRBJ1-5,.,TRBV28,TGTGCCAGCAGGAGGGCTGCGGGTTTTCAGCCCCAGCATTTT,CASRRAAGFQPQHF
.,TRBJ2-2,.,TRBV7-9,TGTGCCAGCAGCCCCCCCACTAACACCGGGGAGCTGTTTTTT,CASSPPTNTGELFF
.,TRBJ1-5,TRBD1,TRBV27,TGTGCCAGCAGTCCGGGACAGTTCTTATCTTGGCAGCCCCAGCATTTT,CASSPGQFLSWQPQHF
.,TRBJ2-7,.,TRBV2,TGTGCCAGCAGTGAAACAGACGTTGCCTACGAGCAGTACTTC,CASSETDVAYEQYF
once,TRBJ1-1,TRBD1,TRBV9,TGTGCCAGCAGCCAAACAGGGGGCTCCGGAACTGAAGCTTTCTTT,CASSQTGGSGTEAFF
.,TRBJ2-3,.,TRBV5-1,TGCGCCAGCAGCTTGGGGGGATTAAGCACAGATACGCAGTATTTT,CASSLGGLSTDTQYF
.,TRBJ2-7,.,TRBV6-5,TGTGCCAGCAGTTACTCAGGCAGGGAATCCATCGAGCAGTACTTC,CASSYSGRESIEQYF
.,TRBJ1-4,.,TRBV4-1,TGCGCCAGCAGCCAAGGGCCCGCCGGTAATGAAAAACTGTTTTTT,CASSQGPAGNEKLFF
.,TRBJ2-6,.,TRBV18,TGTGCCAGCTCACCACGGGGCGACGATGCTGGGGCCAACGTCCTGACTTTC,CASSPRGDDAGANVLTF
.,TRBJ1-1,.,TRBV5-1,TGCGCCAGCCAAACCCAGGGAGGCGGCACTGAAGCTTTCTTT,CASQTQGGGTEAFF
.,TRBJ2-1,.,TRBV5-1,TGCGCCAGCAGCTTGGCGAGTGACAATGAGCAGTTCTTC,CASSLASDNEQFF